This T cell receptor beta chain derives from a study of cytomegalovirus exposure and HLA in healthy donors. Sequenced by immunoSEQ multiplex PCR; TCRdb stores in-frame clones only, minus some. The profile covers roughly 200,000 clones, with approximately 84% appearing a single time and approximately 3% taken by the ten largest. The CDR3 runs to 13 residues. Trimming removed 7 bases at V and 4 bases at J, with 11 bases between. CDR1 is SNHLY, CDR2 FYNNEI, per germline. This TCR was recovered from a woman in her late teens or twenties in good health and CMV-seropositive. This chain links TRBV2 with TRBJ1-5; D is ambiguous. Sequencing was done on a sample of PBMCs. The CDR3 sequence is CASTETRNQPQHF. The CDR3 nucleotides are TGTGCCAGCACGGAGACCCGGAATCAGCCCCAGCATTTT.